This T cell receptor (beta chain) was documented in a study of cytomegalovirus exposure and HLA in healthy donors. Study-wide points: Sequencing likely caused a cluster of highly shared sequence variants.

The CDR3 spans 14 residues. The germline V gene has CDR1 SGHDT and CDR2 YYEEEE. V lost 3 bases and J 7 bases, leaving 16 bases between the germline ends. In nominal health when sampled, donors likely had unrecorded immune exposures nonetheless. Primers included in the PCR were 60 Vbeta and 13 Jbeta primers. Here immunoSEQ multiplex PCR was the method, and the copy in TCRdb shows in-frame clones only, minus some. The sample has approximately 140,000 clones, 60% to 85% seen once. Note on this clone: Its antigen is unknown.

The chain employs TRBV5-6 and TRBJ1-1; D is perhaps TRBD1 (5 bases). The TCR originated in a male donor in good health and CMV-seronegative. The sequenced sample consisted of PBMCs. The CDR3 protein is CASSSGTGQREAFF. DNA of the CDR3: TGTGCCAGCAGCTCCGGTACAGGACAACGTGAAGCTTTCTTT.